The 6 T cell receptor beta chains reported below all come from one sample, sequenced in a study of shared clonotypes between healthy human individuals. Sequencing was performed with immunoSEQ multiplex PCR; in TCRdb, only in-frame clones are kept and a portion is missing. Here the sample spans approximately 1,000,000 clones, 70% to 80% being singletons. The sequenced sample was memory CD4+ T cells from PBMCs. The subset denotes: CD45RA-negative fraction. These TCRs come from a man aged 18 to 29 in good health. Some clones in this sample may be carry-over from other donors' samples.

This chain links TRBV18 with TRBJ2-7; the D call may be TRBD1 or TRBD2 (6 bases each). The CDR3 totals 15 residues. The V end was cut by 2 bases, the J end by 1 base, with 12 bases between. The germline CDR1 and CDR2 sequences are KGHSH and LQKENI. DNA of the CDR3: TGTGCCAGCTCACCAAAGGGGGGTGCATCCTACGAGCAGTACTTC. It is translated as CASSPKGGASYEQYF.

The V gene is TRBV18, the J gene TRBJ2-2, with D hard to call. V was trimmed by 2 bases and J by 7 bases, leaving 5 bases between them. The CDR3 is made up of 12 amino acids. Germline CDR1 KGHSH, CDR2 LQKENI. CDR3 amino acids: CASSPLIGELFF. In DNA, the CDR3 is TGTGCCAGCTCACCATTGATCGGGGAGCTGTTTTTT. Supplemented by reference TRBV18 and TRBJ2-2, the full variable domain reads NAGVMQNPRHLVRRRGQEARLRCSPMKGHSHVYWYRQLPEEGLKFMVYLQKENIIDESGMPKERFSAEFPKEGPSILRIQQVVRGDSAAYFCASSPLIGELFFGEGSRLTVL.

J is TRBJ2-7 and V is TRBV5-1; D is unresolved. CDR3 length: 14 residues. Germline CDR1 SGHRS, CDR2 YFSETQ. Trimming took 0 bases from V and 1 from J, leaving 8 bases between them. The CDR3 reads CASSLDSNSYEQYF. DNA for the CDR3: TGCGCCAGCAGCTTGGACAGCAATTCCTACGAGCAGTACTTC.

The chain has TRBV30 and TRBJ1-1; 8 bases are shared with TRBD1. The germline V gene has CDR1 GTSNPN and CDR2 SVGIG (reference sequence). The CDR3 length is 11 residues. V lost 2 bases, J lost 8 bases, and 1 base stayed unmatched. The CDR3 protein is CAWSRTGEAFF. The CDR3, as DNA: TGTGCCTGGAGTCGGACAGGGGAAGCTTTCTTT.

The chain couples TRBV9 to TRBJ1-1; 11 positions agree with TRBD1. Germline CDR1 SGDLS, CDR2 YYNGEE. V lost 0 bases, J lost 6 bases, and 10 bases stayed unmatched. The CDR3 extends over 17 amino acids. The CDR3 protein is CASSVDLGQGARAEAFF. CDR3 bases: TGTGCCAGCAGCGTAGATCTCGGACAGGGGGCGCGGGCTGAAGCTTTCTTT.

The chain recombines TRBV16 with TRBJ1-5; no firm D call. This CDR3 is 16 amino acids long. Germline V CDR1 and CDR2: KGHSY, FQNENV. Deletions cut 0 bases from V and 0 bases from J, with 9 bases between. The chain's CDR3 is CASSQSPIYSNQPQHF. CDR3 in DNA: TGTGCCAGCAGCCAATCGCCAATATATAGCAATCAGCCCCAGCATTTT.